Presented here are 19 T cell receptor beta chains from one specimen sequenced in a study of T-cell memory formation after mild COVID-19. TCRdb ran MiXCR on the 5' RACE reads and lists one entry per CDR3 protein. There are about 350,000 distinct CDR3 sequences in the sample; roughly 20% occur only once, and 20% to 25% lies in the top ten. Sequenced input: PBMCs or a T cell subset sorted from them (not recorded which). The receptor source for this set is a young man who had mild COVID-19 (a few samples of this study predate the infection). Cell type and time point are not known.

The chain combines TRBV20-1 with TRBJ2-1, with D unclear. V was cut by 1 base and J by 4 bases, with 8 bases left in between. There are 13 residues in the CDR3. CDR1 and CDR2 from the germline V gene are DFQATT and SNEGSKA (reference sequence). DNA of the CDR3: TGCAGTGCTAGAGGTACGGATTACAATGAGCAGTTCTTC. Translation gives CSARGTDYNEQFF.

The chain uses TRBV20-1 and TRBJ2-7; 11 bases agree with TRBD2. The CDR3 loop spans 16 amino acids. J was trimmed by 3 bases and V by 6 bases; bases with no gene match: 13. Per the germline V gene, CDR1 is DFQATT and CDR2 is SNEGSKA (reference sequence). Here the CDR3 reads CSAYGPSGLADYEQYF. CDR3 in DNA: TGCAGTGCGTATGGGCCTTCGGGACTAGCGGACTACGAGCAGTACTTC.

This clonotype was seen a few times. This chain links TRBV2 with TRBJ1-1; D is undetermined. CDR1 SNHLY and CDR2 FYNNEI come from the germline V gene. The germline V and J ends were trimmed by 8 bases and 5 bases, with 12 bases remaining between them. CDR3 length equals 12 residues. CDR3: CASRSAGTEAFF. CDR3 nucleotides: TGTGCCAGCCGGAGCGCCGGGACTGAAGCTTTCTTT.

This clonotype was observed a few times. As DNA, the CDR3 is TGTGCCAGCAGCCGGGCGAGCGGGGGGGTAGTGGAGACCCAGTACTTC. Encoded protein: CASSRASGGVVETQYF. The chain links TRBV7-2 to TRBJ2-5, with 10 bases fitting TRBD2. Germline V lookup: CDR1 SGHTA, CDR2 FQGNSA. With 5 bases clipped from V and 5 bases from J, the junction kept 11 bases outside the gene matches. CDR3 length equals 16 residues.

This clonotype was seen ten or more times. CDR3 bases: TGCGCCAGCAGCCCGCTCCCGGGGGGGCAGAATGAGCAGTTCTTC. Translating it yields CASSPLPGGQNEQFF. This chain uses TRBV5-1 with TRBJ2-1, with 8 bases lining up with TRBD2. Germline loops: CDR1 SGHRS, CDR2 YFSETQ. V lost 4 bases, J lost 7 bases, and 10 bases stayed unmatched. The CDR3 extends over 15 amino acids.

The chain links TRBV21-1 to TRBJ2-7; the D call TRBD1 from the table was never checked on the DNA. TRBV21-1 represents a pseudogene. This CDR3 is built from 15 residues. Here the CDR3 reads CASSKVGRGPWEQYV. The DNA of the CDR3 is TGTGCCAGCAGCAAAGTCGGCAGGGGGCCGTGGGAGCAGTACGTC.

The chain couples TRBV10-2 to TRBJ2-1; D perhaps matches TRBD2 (6 bases). The germline V gene encodes CDR1 WSHSY and CDR2 SAAADI. Trimming removed 11 bases at V and 7 bases at J, with 18 bases between. CDR3 length equals 13 residues. The CDR3 DNA reads TGCGCCGGACGGATCGCTGGGGGGAATGAGCAGTTCTTC. Protein sequence: CAGRIAGGNEQFF.

J is TRBJ1-2 and V is TRBV29-1, with D unclear. CDR1 SQVTM and CDR2 ANQGSEA come from the germline V gene. This CDR3 contains 13 residues. V was shortened by 5 bases and J by 1 base, with 11 bases between the two germline ends. CDR3 nucleotides: TGCAGCGTTCGAACGGATGGTAACTATGGCTACACCTTC. This gives the protein CSVRTDGNYGYTF.

The chain is built from TRBV6-5 and TRBJ2-3; tentative D call: TRBD1 (6 bases). CDR1 and CDR2 (germline): MNHEY, SVGAGI. CDR3 length: 15 residues. V dropped 5 bases and J dropped 4 bases, with 16 bases sitting between them. The CDR3 protein is CASSPGTLGPDTQYF. CDR3 nucleotides: TGTGCCAGCAGTCCCGGGACATTGGGCCCAGATACGCAGTATTTT.

This chain joins TRBV7-3 and TRBJ2-1, with 9 bases aligning to TRBD2. CDR1 is SGHTA, CDR2 FQGTGA, per germline. The J segment lost 9 bases and the V segment lost 2 bases, leaving 5 bases of the junction unmatched. The CDR3 totals 14 residues. The CDR3 reads CASSLGGGAFEQFF. CDR3 bases: TGTGCCAGCAGCTTAGGCGGGGGGGCCTTTGAGCAGTTCTTC.

This clonotype was found a few times. J is TRBJ1-1 and V is TRBV7-2; 9 nucleotides match TRBD1. The CDR3 runs to 15 residues. Trimming cost V 5 bases and J 1 base; bases outside gene matches: 5. Germline CDR1 is SGHTA and CDR2 is FQGNSA. CDR3 sequence: CASSAQGQGNTEAFF. In DNA form, the CDR3 reads TGTGCCAGCAGCGCCCAGGGACAGGGGAACACTGAAGCTTTCTTT.

The gene calls are TRBV7-2 and TRBJ2-5, with a possible D match to TRBD2 (6 bases). This CDR3 has 14 amino acids. Germline V CDR1 and CDR2: SGHTA, FQGNSA. Between the trimmed V and J ends, which lost 4 bases and 5 bases, there was a span of 14 bases. The CDR3 region is CASSSGLPSETQYF. CDR3 nucleotide sequence: TGTGCCAGCAGCTCGGGACTTCCTTCCGAGACCCAGTACTTC. Complete variable domain (other parts from reference TRBV7-2 and TRBJ2-5): GAGVSQSPSNKVTEKGKDVELRCDPISGHTALYWYRQSLGQGLEFLIYFQGNSAPDKSGLPSDRFSAERTGGSVSTLTIQRTQQEDSAVYLCASSSGLPSETQYFGPGTRLLVL.

In this sample, this clonotype turned up a few times. The chain carries TRBV7-2 and TRBJ1-1; the D gene is possibly TRBD1 (6 bases). V lost 2 bases to trimming and J lost 0 bases, with 13 bases between them. This CDR3 is built from 16 residues. Germline CDR1 reads SGHTA; CDR2 reads FQGNSA. CDR3 sequence (DNA): TGTGCCAGCAGCTTAAGTTCAGGGGTCGTGAACACTGAAGCTTTCTTT. It yields the protein CASSLSSGVVNTEAFF.

This clonotype was detected only a few times. The V gene is TRBV10-2, the J gene TRBJ2-2, with TRBD2 as a possible D gene (7 bases). This CDR3 has 16 amino acids. Trimming cost V 4 bases and J 7 bases, with 19 bases left between them. The germline V gene has CDR1 WSHSY and CDR2 SAAADI. CDR3 DNA: TGCGCCAGCAGTGGATTGGGGGGGGCCTTTGGCGGGGAGCTGTTTTTT. Translation gives CASSGLGGAFGGELFF.

The V gene is TRBV7-8, the J gene TRBJ1-1; D not resolved. Germline V gene sequence: CDR1 SGHVS, CDR2 FQNEAQ. V was pared by 5 bases and J by 7 bases, with 11 bases between. The length of the CDR3 is 12 residues. The CDR3 is CASSPILFEAFF. CDR3 coding DNA: TGTGCCAGCAGCCCGATACTTTTTGAAGCTTTCTTT.

Notes on this clonotype: A junction end diverges from the germline sequence, so it may reflect a read error. The chain employs TRBV28 and TRBJ1-1, with D tentatively TRBD1 (6 bases). The CDR3 totals 13 residues. Germline V gives CDR1 MDHEN, CDR2 SYDVKM. In nucleotides, the CDR3 is TGTGCCATCAGTTTCGCAGGGGACACTGAAGCTTTCTTT. This encodes CAISFAGDTEAFF.

This clonotype has more than one count but fewer than ten. The chain joins TRBV15 to TRBJ2-5, with 8 bases identical to TRBD2. The CDR3 is 14 residues long. With 1 base clipped from V and 2 bases from J, the junction kept 0 bases outside the gene matches. Germline CDR1 is LNHNV and CDR2 is YYDKDF (reference sequence). CDR3 region: CATSRGLAQETQYF. The CDR3 DNA reads as TGTGCCACCAGCAGAGGACTAGCGCAAGAGACCCAGTACTTC.

This clonotype came up a few times. This sequence joins TRBV7-9 and TRBJ1-5, with a possible D match to TRBD1 (6 bases). The germline CDR1 and CDR2 sequences are SEHNR and FQNEAQ (reference sequence). The CDR3 sequence is 14 residues long. V was trimmed by 4 bases and J by 0 bases, leaving 7 bases between them. The CDR3 bases are TGTGCCAGCAGCTGGACAGATAGCAATCAGCCCCAGCATTTT. Its protein product is CASSWTDSNQPQHF.

The table lists this clonotype with a few counts. This chain links TRBV20-1 with TRBJ2-3; 9 nucleotides match TRBD2. From germline, CDR1 is DFQATT and CDR2 SNEGSKA (reference sequence). This CDR3 has 15 amino acids. The ends lost 6 bases at V and 6 bases at J; junction bases unmatched: 13. CDR3 bases: TGCAGTGCGGGGCCCGGGGTAGCGGGGGCTGATACGCAGTATTTT. This codes for CSAGPGVAGADTQYF.